This entry lists 11 T cell receptor beta chains sequenced from one sample in a study of T cells in Graves' hyperthyroidism and ophthalmopathy (dated by TCRdb to the late 2010s). The library relied on multiplex PCR. The sample was run on an Illumina HiSeq 2000. The TCR beta CDR3 regions were amplified from RNA transcripts. For the first round of RT-PCR on the TCR CDR3, the HTBI primer set was used together with the Qiagen OneStep RT-PCR kit. In TCRdb, the public reads were trimmed at Q25 with fastp and aligned with MiXCR, with productive beta chains retained. Rows with a matching CDR3 protein are joined into one entry that keeps the most common DNA and genes. The sample includes around 190,000 distinct CDR3 sequences, with roughly a sixth observed a single time. The top ten constitute roughly 49% of the sample. Material for sequencing was blood. The receptors were gathered from a woman aged 45-59 years with Graves' hyperthyroidism.

The gene calls are TRBV24-1 and TRBJ2-5; D uncertain. V was trimmed by 4 bases and J by 5 bases, leaving 10 bases between them. The CDR3 contains 13 residues. Germline CDR1 and CDR2: KGHDR and SFDVKD. CDR3 sequence (DNA): TGTGCCACCAGTGAACCTGGGGTGGAGACCCAGTACTTC. Amino acids: CATSEPGVETQYF.

A note on this clonotype: One end of the junction is discordant with germline, which a read error may explain. DNA for the CDR3: TGCAGCGTTGATTCGCGAGCGGGATGGTATGAGCAGATCTTC. The encoded protein is CSVDSRAGWYEQIF. The rearrangement joins TRBV29-1 to TRBJ2-1, with 7 bases matching TRBD2. The CDR3 has 14 residues. Germline lookup yields CDR1 SQVTM and CDR2 ANQGSEA.

Worth noting for this clonotype: A much larger clone differs from this one at a single base, so this may be a read error. This chain joins TRBV3-1 and TRBJ2-1; 12 nucleotides agree with TRBD2. The V gene's germline CDR1 is LGHDT and CDR2 YNNKEL (reference sequence). This CDR3 is 19 amino acids long. V gave up 6 bases and J gave up 3 bases; unmatched junction bases: 15. The DNA for the CDR3 is TGTGCCAGCAGAGGGGAGAGGACTAGCGGGATAACGGACTACAATGAGCAGTTCTTC. It translates to CASRGERTSGITDYNEQFF.

The sample holds a few counts of this clonotype. The V call is TRBV7-9, the J call TRBJ1-2, with D hard to call. V lost 0 bases and J lost 4, with 12 bases in between. Germline-derived CDR1 and CDR2 are SEHNR and FQNEAQ (reference sequence). This CDR3 contains 15 residues. As DNA, the CDR3 is TGTGCCAGCAGCTTAGCGGAGACATCCCTCTATGGCTACACCTTC. Protein sequence: CASSLAETSLYGYTF.

This clonotype was counted a few times. The V call is TRBV27, the J call TRBJ1-1, with unresolved D. Trimming left V 5 bases short and J 3 bases short, with 10 bases between. The germline CDR1 and CDR2 sequences are MNHEY and SMNVEV (reference sequence). CDR3 length equals 13 residues. CDR3 coding DNA: TGTGCCAGCAGTCGAGAAGGATACACTGAAGCTTTCTTT. This translates into CASSREGYTEAFF.

This clonotype was detected ten times or more. The chain combines TRBV20-1 with TRBJ1-6, with TRBD1 matching over 11 bases. V was pared by 0 bases and J by 9 bases, with 7 bases of the junction left unmatched. The V gene's germline CDR1 is DFQATT and CDR2 SNEGSKA (reference sequence). This CDR3 has 16 amino acids. The CDR3 DNA is TGCAGTGCTAGAGATATATCGGGACAGGGGGGTTCACCCCTCCACTTT. It is translated as CSARDISGQGGSPLHF.

The V call is TRBV29-1, the J call TRBJ1-1, with 9 bases that match TRBD1. V was pared by 7 bases and J by 3 bases, with 3 bases of the junction left unmatched. There are 12 residues in the CDR3. Germline V CDR1 and CDR2: SQVTM, ANQGSEA. The DNA of the CDR3 is TGCAGCGCCTGGGACAGGGACACTGAAGCTTTCTTT. Translation: CSAWDRDTEAFF.

The gene calls are TRBV18 and TRBJ2-2; D perhaps matches TRBD1 (6 bases). Trimming removed 2 bases from V and 6 bases from J, with 10 bases in between. The CDR3 totals 14 residues. The germline gives CDR1 KGHSH, CDR2 LQKENI. CDR3 sequence (DNA): TGTGCCAGCTCACCAATCCAGGGGTCCGGGGAGCTGTTTTTT. This sequence encodes CASSPIQGSGELFF.

This clonotype was seen repeatedly, ten times or more. This sequence joins TRBV28 and TRBJ1-2; 7 bases map to TRBD1. Germline lookup yields CDR1 MDHEN and CDR2 SYDVKM. The length of the CDR3 is 13 residues. The junction had 11 bases not matched to a gene; V was cut back by 8 bases and J by 8 bases. DNA for the CDR3: TGTGCCAGCTTCCTAGAGGGGGCGCAGGGCTACACCTTC. It specifies CASFLEGAQGYTF.

Of note for this clonotype: A much larger clone differs from this one at a single base, so this may be a read error. The chain links TRBV27 to TRBJ1-2; TRBD1 might be the D (5 bases). Germline CDR1 and CDR2: MNHEY and SMNVEV (reference sequence). The CDR3 consists of 14 residues. CDR3 in amino acids: CASSPRGENCGYTF. In DNA, the CDR3 is TGTGCCAGCAGCCCCCGGGGGGAGAACTGTGGCTACACCTTC.

This clonotype was picked up a small number of times. The rearrangement joins TRBV5-1 to TRBJ2-5; D is perhaps TRBD1 (6 bases). The V gene lost 4 bases and the J gene lost 5 bases, with 21 bases spanning the gap. The CDR3 has 16 residues. Germline V gene lookup returns CDR1 SGHRS and CDR2 YFSETQ. The CDR3 DNA follows: TGCGCCAGCAGCCTCCAACTACAGGGCCCTGGGGAGACCCAGTACTTC. Protein sequence: CASSLQLQGPGETQYF. Complete variable domain (other parts from reference TRBV5-1 and TRBJ2-5): KAGVTQTPRYLIKTRGQQVTLSCSPISGHRSVSWYQQTPGQGLQFLFEYFSETQRNKGNFPGRFSGRQFSNSRSEMNVSTLELGDSALYLCASSLQLQGPGETQYFGPGTRLLVL.